The TCR beta chain described here comes from a study of T cell responses to AZD1222 COVID-19 vaccine. This CDR3 contains 15 residues. Per germline, CDR1 SGHNT and CDR2 YYREEE (reference sequence). V was pared by 3 bases and J by 2 bases, with 3 bases of the junction left unmatched. Profiled with immunoSEQ multiplex PCR; TCRdb holds only in-frame clones, not every one. The profile covers some 180,000 clones, with approximately 92% appearing a single time and approximately 0.98% taken by the ten largest. This receptor was identified in an adult who received the MenACWY meningococcal vaccine as a control. V and J are TRBV5-4 and TRBJ1-3; 9 positions match TRBD1. This material consisted of peripheral blood, taken 28 days after the second dose of the MenACWY control vaccine. The CDR3 reads CASSYGQGTGNTIYF. The CDR3 coding sequence is TGTGCCAGCAGCTATGGACAGGGGACTGGAAACACCATATATTTT.